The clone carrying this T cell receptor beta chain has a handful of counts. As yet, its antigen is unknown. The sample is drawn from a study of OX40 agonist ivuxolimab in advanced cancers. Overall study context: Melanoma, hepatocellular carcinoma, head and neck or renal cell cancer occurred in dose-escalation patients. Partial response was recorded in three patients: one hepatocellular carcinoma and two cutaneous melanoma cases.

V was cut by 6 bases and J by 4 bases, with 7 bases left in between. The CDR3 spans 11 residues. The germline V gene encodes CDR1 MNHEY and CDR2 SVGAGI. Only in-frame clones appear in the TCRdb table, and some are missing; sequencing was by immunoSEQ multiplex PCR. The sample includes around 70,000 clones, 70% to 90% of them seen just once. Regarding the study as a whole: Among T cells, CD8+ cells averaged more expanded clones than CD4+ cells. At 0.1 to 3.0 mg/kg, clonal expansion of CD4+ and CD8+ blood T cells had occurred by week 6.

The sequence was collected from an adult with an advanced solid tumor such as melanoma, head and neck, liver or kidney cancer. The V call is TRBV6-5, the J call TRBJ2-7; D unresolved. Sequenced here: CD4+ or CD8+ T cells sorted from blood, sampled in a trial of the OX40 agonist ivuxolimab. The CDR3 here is CASSLGYEQYF. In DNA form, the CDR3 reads TGTGCCAGCAGCCTTGGGTACGAGCAGTACTTC.